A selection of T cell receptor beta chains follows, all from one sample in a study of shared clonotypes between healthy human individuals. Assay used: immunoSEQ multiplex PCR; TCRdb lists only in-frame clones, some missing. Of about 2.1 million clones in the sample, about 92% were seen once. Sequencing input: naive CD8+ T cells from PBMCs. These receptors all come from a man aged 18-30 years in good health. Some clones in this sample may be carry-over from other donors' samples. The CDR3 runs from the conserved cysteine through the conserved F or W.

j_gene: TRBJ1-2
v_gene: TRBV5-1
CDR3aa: CASSLNRVGNYGYTF

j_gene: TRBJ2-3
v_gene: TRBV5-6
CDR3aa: CASSFSTSTDTQYF

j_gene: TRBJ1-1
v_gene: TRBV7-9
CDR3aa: CASSWMPGQVEWGFTEAFF

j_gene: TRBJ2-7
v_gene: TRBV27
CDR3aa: CASSPGQDTEQYF

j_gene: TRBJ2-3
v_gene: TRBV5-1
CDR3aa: CASSWRPDRQDTQYF

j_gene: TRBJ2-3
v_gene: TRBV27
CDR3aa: CASSPRRLGSLSDTQYF

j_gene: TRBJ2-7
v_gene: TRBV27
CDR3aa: CASSLAGRPTYEQYF

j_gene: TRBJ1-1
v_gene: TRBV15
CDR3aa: CATSRGTNTEAFF

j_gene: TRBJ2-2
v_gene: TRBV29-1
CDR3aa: CSARLRGAPGELFF

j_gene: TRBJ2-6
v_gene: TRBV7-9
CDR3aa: CASRGSSGANVLTF

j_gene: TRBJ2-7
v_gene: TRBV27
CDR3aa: CASSWERGGREQYF

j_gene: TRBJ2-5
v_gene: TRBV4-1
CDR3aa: CASSQDRGGETQYF

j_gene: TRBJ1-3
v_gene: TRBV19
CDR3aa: CASRDETYSGNTIYF

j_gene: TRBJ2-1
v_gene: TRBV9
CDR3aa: CASSVADRGLHNEQFF

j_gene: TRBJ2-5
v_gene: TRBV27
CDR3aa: CASSFRGYQETQYF

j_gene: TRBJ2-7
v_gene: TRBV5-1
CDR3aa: CASSSGIFLAGGTIEQYF

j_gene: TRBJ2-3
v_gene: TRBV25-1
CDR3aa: CASSPQADTQYF

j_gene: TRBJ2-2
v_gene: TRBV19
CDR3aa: CASSIGPAGGFGELFF

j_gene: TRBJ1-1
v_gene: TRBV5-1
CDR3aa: CASSLAQRGTEAFF

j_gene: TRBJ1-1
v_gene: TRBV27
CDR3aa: CASIYPYGTENTEAFF

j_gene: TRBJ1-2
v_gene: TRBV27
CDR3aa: CASSLARKSLNYGYTF

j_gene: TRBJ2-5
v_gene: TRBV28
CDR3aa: CASSLGNQETQYF

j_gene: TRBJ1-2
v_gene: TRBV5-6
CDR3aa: CASSLGQGSYGYTF

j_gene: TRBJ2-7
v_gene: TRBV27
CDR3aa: CASSFPPPRRGSYEQYF

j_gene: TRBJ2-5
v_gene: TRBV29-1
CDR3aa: CSVEGSETQYF

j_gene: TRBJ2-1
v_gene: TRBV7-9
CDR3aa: CASTLLSGRPPDEQFF

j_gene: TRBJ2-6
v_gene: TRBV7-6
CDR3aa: CASSLGTVSGANVLTF

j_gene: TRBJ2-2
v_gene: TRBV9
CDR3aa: CASRQGSTGELFF

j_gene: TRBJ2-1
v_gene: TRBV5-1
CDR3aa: CASTLGDEQFF

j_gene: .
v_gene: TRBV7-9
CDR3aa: CASSLGPGRGLSEQYF

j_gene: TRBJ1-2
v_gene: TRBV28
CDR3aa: CASRPPGAAYFLNYGYTF

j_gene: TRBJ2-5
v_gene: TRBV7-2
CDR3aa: CASSLVEGPKETQYF

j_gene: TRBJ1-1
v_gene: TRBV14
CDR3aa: CASSQLVLGWGNTEAFF

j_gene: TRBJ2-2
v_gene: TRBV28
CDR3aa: CASVASGRVNTGELFF

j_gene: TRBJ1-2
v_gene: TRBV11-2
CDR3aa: CASSFGTGVNYGYTF

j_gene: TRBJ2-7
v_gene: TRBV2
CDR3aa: CASSDLGGGYEQYF

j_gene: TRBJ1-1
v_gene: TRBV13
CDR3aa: CASSPRGSEAFF

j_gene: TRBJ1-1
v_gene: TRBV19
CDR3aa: CASKGGTEAFF

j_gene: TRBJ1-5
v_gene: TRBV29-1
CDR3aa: CSEWGTNQPQHF

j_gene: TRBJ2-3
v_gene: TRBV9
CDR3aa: CASSTGPSTDTQYF

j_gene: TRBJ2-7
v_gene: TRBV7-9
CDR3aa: CASGRGGDEQYF

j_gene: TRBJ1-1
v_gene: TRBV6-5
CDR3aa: CASSYTRQGRGTEAFF

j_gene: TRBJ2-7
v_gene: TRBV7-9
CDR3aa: CASSLATLAHEQYF

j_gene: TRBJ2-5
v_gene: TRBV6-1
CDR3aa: CASSDRVWGQETQYF

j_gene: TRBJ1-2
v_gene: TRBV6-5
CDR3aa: CASSPQGRRYGYTF

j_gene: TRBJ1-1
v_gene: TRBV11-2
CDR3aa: CASTPPQRDTEAFF

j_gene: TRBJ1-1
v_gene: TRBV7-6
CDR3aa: CASSLMGHANTEAFF

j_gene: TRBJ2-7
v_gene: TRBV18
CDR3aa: CASSHGLAGGPSRRSYEQYF

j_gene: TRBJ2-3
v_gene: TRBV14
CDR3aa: CASSQATEDTQYF

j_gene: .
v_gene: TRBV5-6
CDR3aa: CASSWGTQGVRYEQYF

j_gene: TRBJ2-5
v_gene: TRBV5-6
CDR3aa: CASRVRGSQETQYF